The rows below give T cell receptor beta chains drawn from one sample of a study of blood T cell repertoires in COVID-19. Assay used: immunoSEQ multiplex PCR; TCRdb lists only in-frame clones, some missing. The profile covers about 200,000 clones, with around 83% appearing a single time and about 5% taken by the ten largest. The material sequenced was peripheral blood. The receptor set was obtained from a woman at least 80 years old with acute or convalescent COVID-19. Both conserved end residues are part of each CDR3. Fields, in order: J gene, clone size, CDR3 length, D gene, V gene, CDR3 DNA, CDR3 protein. The D gene is left open where the match is weak. Rows give clone size only sometimes, using once, few, many, or a class for an expanded clone.

J gene: TRBJ1-1; clone size: .; CDR3 length: 15; D gene: .; V gene: TRBV5-1; CDR3 DNA: TGCGCCAGCAGCTCTCGTGGGATCTCGGGGACTGAAGCTTTCTTT; CDR3 protein: CASSSRGISGTEAFF
J gene: TRBJ1-4; clone size: .; CDR3 length: 16; D gene: TRBD1; V gene: TRBV30; CDR3 DNA: TGTGCCTGGAGTACGTTAAGGACAGGGGCGAATGAAAAACTGTTTTTT; CDR3 protein: CAWSTLRTGANEKLFF
J gene: TRBJ1-5; clone size: few; CDR3 length: 13; D gene: .; V gene: TRBV2; CDR3 DNA: TGTGCCAGCAACGACAGGTCGTCGCAGCCCCAGCATTTT; CDR3 protein: CASNDRSSQPQHF
J gene: TRBJ1-2; clone size: .; CDR3 length: 13; D gene: .; V gene: TRBV14; CDR3 DNA: TGTGCCAGCAGCCAAGGACAGTTCTATGGCTACACCTTC; CDR3 protein: CASSQGQFYGYTF
J gene: TRBJ1-1; clone size: .; CDR3 length: 14; D gene: TRBD1; V gene: TRBV7-3; CDR3 DNA: TGTGCCAGCAGTCGGGACAGGGTGAACACTGAAGCTTTCTTT; CDR3 protein: CASSRDRVNTEAFF
J gene: TRBJ2-5; clone size: .; CDR3 length: 14; D gene: TRBD2; V gene: TRBV6-5; CDR3 DNA: TGTGCCAGCAATCGGCTAGCGGGAGGGGTGGCCCAGTACTTC; CDR3 protein: CASNRLAGGVAQYF
J gene: TRBJ2-3; clone size: .; CDR3 length: 15; D gene: TRBD2; V gene: TRBV9; CDR3 DNA: TGTGCCAGCAGCGTCGTAGCGGGGGCGGAGGATACGCAGTATTTT; CDR3 protein: CASSVVAGAEDTQYF
J gene: TRBJ2-1; clone size: .; CDR3 length: 17; D gene: TRBD2; V gene: TRBV28; CDR3 DNA: TGTGCCAGCAGTTTACCCCTCGATAGCGGGGGGCACCGGGAGCAGTTCTTC; CDR3 protein: CASSLPLDSGGHREQFF
J gene: TRBJ2-1; clone size: once; CDR3 length: 15; D gene: TRBD2; V gene: TRBV11-2; CDR3 DNA: TGTGCCAGCAGCTTGGGCGGGAGTCGGGGCAATGAGCAGTTCTTC; CDR3 protein: CASSLGGSRGNEQFF
J gene: TRBJ1-5; clone size: .; CDR3 length: 14; D gene: TRBD1; V gene: TRBV7-2; CDR3 DNA: TGTGCCAGCAGCCAAGGACAGGGGAATCAGCCCCAGCATTTT; CDR3 protein: CASSQGQGNQPQHF
J gene: TRBJ1-3; clone size: .; CDR3 length: 14; D gene: .; V gene: TRBV27; CDR3 DNA: TGTGCCAGCCAGAGGGCGGGATCTGGAAACACCATATATTTT; CDR3 protein: CASQRAGSGNTIYF
J gene: TRBJ2-7; clone size: few; CDR3 length: 13; D gene: TRBD2; V gene: TRBV30; CDR3 DNA: TGTGCCTGGGGACTAGCGGGCTCCTACGAGCAGTACTTC; CDR3 protein: CAWGLAGSYEQYF
J gene: TRBJ2-1; clone size: .; CDR3 length: 17; D gene: TRBD2; V gene: TRBV19; CDR3 DNA: TGTGCCAGTAGTATCGGTGTGACTAGCGGACTCTACAATGAGCAGTTCTTC; CDR3 protein: CASSIGVTSGLYNEQFF
J gene: TRBJ1-5; clone size: .; CDR3 length: 14; D gene: TRBD1; V gene: TRBV7-2; CDR3 DNA: TGTGCCAGCAGCAGGGGGCAGGGTAATCAGCCCCAGCATTTT; CDR3 protein: CASSRGQGNQPQHF
J gene: TRBJ2-3; clone size: .; CDR3 length: 15; D gene: TRBD2; V gene: TRBV30; CDR3 DNA: TGTGCCTGGGCATATAGCGGGATCCACACAGATACGCAGTATTTT; CDR3 protein: CAWAYSGIHTDTQYF
J gene: TRBJ2-1; clone size: once; CDR3 length: 15; D gene: TRBD2; V gene: TRBV6-2/TRBV6-3; CDR3 DNA: TGTGCCAGCAGTTACCCTGGCGGGAGGGCCCAAGAGCAGTTCTTC; CDR3 protein: CASSYPGGRAQEQFF
J gene: TRBJ1-6; clone size: once; CDR3 length: 16; D gene: TRBD1; V gene: TRBV4-2; CDR3 DNA: TGTGCCAGCAGCCCGGGACAGGGGGTTCTCAATTCACCCCTCCACTTT; CDR3 protein: CASSPGQGVLNSPLHF
J gene: TRBJ2-7; clone size: .; CDR3 length: 11; D gene: .; V gene: TRBV5-8; CDR3 DNA: TGTGCCAGCAGCTTACGGTACGAGCAGTACTTC; CDR3 protein: CASSLRYEQYF
J gene: TRBJ1-1; clone size: once; CDR3 length: 13; D gene: .; V gene: TRBV6-5; CDR3 DNA: TGTGCCAGCCCTAGGGGTGTGAACACTGAAGCTTTCTTT; CDR3 protein: CASPRGVNTEAFF
J gene: TRBJ1-1; clone size: .; CDR3 length: 14; D gene: TRBD1; V gene: TRBV5-1; CDR3 DNA: TGCGCCAGCAGCTCGGACAGGCGTGTTGGTGAAGCTTTCTTT; CDR3 protein: CASSSDRRVGEAFF
J gene: TRBJ2-7; clone size: .; CDR3 length: 13; D gene: .; V gene: TRBV4-2; CDR3 DNA: TGTGCCAGCAGCCAAGAGAGGCAGAGCGAGCAGTACTTC; CDR3 protein: CASSQERQSEQYF
J gene: TRBJ1-4; clone size: .; CDR3 length: 14; D gene: .; V gene: TRBV7-2; CDR3 DNA: TGTGCCAGCAGCTCCGACAGGTATAATGAAAAACTGTTTTTT; CDR3 protein: CASSSDRYNEKLFF
J gene: TRBJ1-2; clone size: .; CDR3 length: 15; D gene: .; V gene: TRBV6-6; CDR3 DNA: TGTGCCAGCAGTTACCAGGTCCCGGGGGGGGATGGCTACACCTTC; CDR3 protein: CASSYQVPGGDGYTF
J gene: TRBJ1-5; clone size: .; CDR3 length: 13; D gene: .; V gene: TRBV10-1; CDR3 DNA: TGCGCCAGCAGTGAGTCGTCGGTTCAGCCCCAGCATTTT; CDR3 protein: CASSESSVQPQHF
J gene: TRBJ2-7; clone size: .; CDR3 length: 12; D gene: .; V gene: TRBV6-5; CDR3 DNA: TGTGCCAGCAGTTACGGCCGGGGCGAGCAGTACTTC; CDR3 protein: CASSYGRGEQYF
J gene: TRBJ2-1; clone size: .; CDR3 length: 15; D gene: TRBD2; V gene: TRBV10-3; CDR3 DNA: TGTGCCATCAAGAAAGGACTAGCGGGAGCGGATGAGCAGTTCTTC; CDR3 protein: CAIKKGLAGADEQFF
J gene: TRBJ1-2; clone size: once; CDR3 length: 12; D gene: .; V gene: TRBV11-2; CDR3 DNA: TGTGCCAGCAGCTTAGGGACTTATGGCTACACCTTC; CDR3 protein: CASSLGTYGYTF
J gene: TRBJ2-2; clone size: .; CDR3 length: 16; D gene: TRBD2; V gene: TRBV15; CDR3 DNA: TGTGCCACCAGCAGACTAGCGGGAGGGCTCACCGGGGAGCTGTTTTTT; CDR3 protein: CATSRLAGGLTGELFF
J gene: TRBJ2-3; clone size: .; CDR3 length: 13; D gene: .; V gene: TRBV24-1; CDR3 DNA: TGTGCCACCAGTGATTCTTACACAGATACGCAGTATTTT; CDR3 protein: CATSDSYTDTQYF
J gene: TRBJ2-5; clone size: .; CDR3 length: 18; D gene: .; V gene: TRBV21-1; CDR3 DNA: TGTGCCAGCAGCTCTACTACAATCGGGAGGTTTAGCCAAGAGACCCAGTACTTC; CDR3 protein: CASSSTTIGRFSQETQYF
J gene: TRBJ1-2; clone size: .; CDR3 length: 13; D gene: .; V gene: TRBV9; CDR3 DNA: TGTGCCAGCAGCGTAGAGGGACTTCGGCCGTACACCTTC; CDR3 protein: CASSVEGLRPYTF
J gene: TRBJ1-4; clone size: .; CDR3 length: 14; D gene: TRBD1; V gene: TRBV2; CDR3 DNA: TGTGCCAGCCGTGGGACAGCGGCTAATGAAAAACTGTTTTTT; CDR3 protein: CASRGTAANEKLFF
J gene: TRBJ1-1; clone size: .; CDR3 length: 15; D gene: .; V gene: TRBV15; CDR3 DNA: TGTGCCACCAGCAGAGGGGACGGACAGTACACTGAAGCTTTCTTT; CDR3 protein: CATSRGDGQYTEAFF
J gene: TRBJ2-1; clone size: .; CDR3 length: 19; D gene: TRBD2; V gene: TRBV28; CDR3 DNA: TGTGCCAGCAGCACAGGGGGGACTAGCGGGAGTTTTGGGCCAAATGAGCAGTTCTTC; CDR3 protein: CASSTGGTSGSFGPNEQFF
J gene: TRBJ1-5; clone size: .; CDR3 length: 14; D gene: TRBD1; V gene: TRBV5-1; CDR3 DNA: TGCGCCAGCAGCTTGGGGACAGGGGGTCAGCCCCAGCATTTT; CDR3 protein: CASSLGTGGQPQHF
J gene: TRBJ2-2; clone size: .; CDR3 length: 14; D gene: .; V gene: TRBV30; CDR3 DNA: TGTGCCTATACGACAGTAGGAAGCACCGGGGAGCTGTTTTTT; CDR3 protein: CAYTTVGSTGELFF
J gene: TRBJ2-3; clone size: .; CDR3 length: 16; D gene: .; V gene: TRBV5-1; CDR3 DNA: TGCGCCAGCAGCTTGGAATCAGGCTACTTCACAGATACGCAGTATTTT; CDR3 protein: CASSLESGYFTDTQYF
J gene: TRBJ2-7; clone size: .; CDR3 length: 14; D gene: .; V gene: TRBV10-3; CDR3 DNA: TGTGCCATCAGTGACAACCTAGGTTGGAGCGAGCAGTACTTC; CDR3 protein: CAISDNLGWSEQYF
J gene: TRBJ1-6; clone size: .; CDR3 length: 16; D gene: .; V gene: TRBV19; CDR3 DNA: TGTGCCAGTAGTCGGACAGCAAGCTCCTATAATTCACCCCTCCACTTT; CDR3 protein: CASSRTASSYNSPLHF
J gene: TRBJ2-2; clone size: .; CDR3 length: 15; D gene: TRBD2; V gene: TRBV9; CDR3 DNA: TGTGCCAGCAGCGTAGGGGTAGCGGGAGTCGGGGAGCTGTTTTTT; CDR3 protein: CASSVGVAGVGELFF
J gene: TRBJ1-1; clone size: once; CDR3 length: 18; D gene: TRBD1; V gene: TRBV30; CDR3 DNA: TGTGCCTGGAGTGTACGGGGATATCAGGGGGAAATGAACACTGAAGCTTTCTTT; CDR3 protein: CAWSVRGYQGEMNTEAFF
J gene: TRBJ1-1; clone size: .; CDR3 length: 13; D gene: TRBD1; V gene: TRBV28; CDR3 DNA: TGTGCCAGCAGAAGGACAGGTGGCAGTGAAGCTTTCTTT; CDR3 protein: CASRRTGGSEAFF
J gene: TRBJ1-5; clone size: .; CDR3 length: 17; D gene: .; V gene: TRBV9; CDR3 DNA: TGTGCCAGCAGCGTAGCCGAGGCGCCAACCGACAATCAGCCCCAGCATTTT; CDR3 protein: CASSVAEAPTDNQPQHF
J gene: TRBJ2-3; clone size: .; CDR3 length: 15; D gene: .; V gene: TRBV6-5; CDR3 DNA: TGTGCCAGCAGTACGGGGGGCCGTATTACAGATACGCAGTATTTT; CDR3 protein: CASSTGGRITDTQYF
J gene: TRBJ1-2; clone size: .; CDR3 length: 17; D gene: TRBD1; V gene: TRBV27; CDR3 DNA: TGTGCCAGCAGTCCCCTGGACAGGGGGCGAGGGGACTATGGCTACACCTTC; CDR3 protein: CASSPLDRGRGDYGYTF
J gene: TRBJ1-5; clone size: .; CDR3 length: 14; D gene: TRBD1; V gene: TRBV10-1; CDR3 DNA: TGCGCCAGCAGGAGGGACAGGGACAATCAGCCCCAGCATTTT; CDR3 protein: CASRRDRDNQPQHF
J gene: TRBJ2-5; clone size: .; CDR3 length: 16; D gene: .; V gene: TRBV5-6; CDR3 DNA: TGTGCCAGCAGCCAATCTGGTGGAGCAAAGCGGGAGACCCAGTACTTC; CDR3 protein: CASSQSGGAKRETQYF
J gene: TRBJ2-5; clone size: .; CDR3 length: 15; D gene: TRBD2; V gene: TRBV24-1; CDR3 DNA: TGTGCCACCAGTGATACTAGCGGGTACCAAGAGACCCAGTACTTC; CDR3 protein: CATSDTSGYQETQYF
J gene: TRBJ2-7; clone size: .; CDR3 length: 16; D gene: TRBD1; V gene: TRBV30; CDR3 DNA: TGTGCCTGGAGTGTGAACAGGGGAAAAGGTAGTTACGAGCAGTACTTC; CDR3 protein: CAWSVNRGKGSYEQYF
J gene: TRBJ1-2; clone size: .; CDR3 length: 16; D gene: TRBD1; V gene: TRBV5-1; CDR3 DNA: TGCGCCAGCAGCTTCGCAGGGGGCGCGTCTAACTATGGCTACACCTTC; CDR3 protein: CASSFAGGASNYGYTF
J gene: TRBJ2-1; clone size: .; CDR3 length: 16; D gene: TRBD2; V gene: TRBV9; CDR3 DNA: TGTGCCAGCAGCCTCACCGGGACTAGCGGGTTGAATGAGCAGTTCTTC; CDR3 protein: CASSLTGTSGLNEQFF